The 21 T cell receptor beta chains below all came from one sample that was sequenced in a study of vaccination and CD4 T cells after COVID-19. These TCRs' antigens remain unknown. The Oncomine TCR Beta short-read assay was what sequenced the DNA obtained from cultured CD4+ T cells. TCRdb reprocessed the PCR reads via MiXCR and lists one record per CDR3 protein. The table shows roughly 12,000 distinct CDR3 sequences, with more than 30% occurring only once. Indicated treatment: approximately 11-day PBMC culture with coronavirus spike peptide pools or control peptides (ViraFEST assay). Sample: CD4+ T cells from blood, cultured in vitro, taken after SARS-CoV-2 vaccination. Receptors originate from a human donor who had recovered from COVID-19.

The chain carries TRBV20-1 and TRBJ1-1; D perhaps matches TRBD1 (5 bases). The CDR3 consists of 14 residues. CDR1 and CDR2 (germline): DFQATT, SNEGSKA (reference sequence). V lost 1 base, J lost 3 bases, and 12 bases lay in between. CDR3 DNA: TGCAGTGCTAGAGGGGGTGGGGGGTACACTGAAGCTTTCTTT. Protein: CSARGGGGYTEAFF.

The V call is TRBV7-9, the J call TRBJ1-5; 7 bases align to TRBD1. The V and J ends lost 5 bases and 3 bases, in that order; junction bases with no gene match: 7. The CDR3 is 15 residues long. Germline assignment: CDR1 SEHNR and CDR2 FQNEAQ (reference sequence). The CDR3: CASSPPGGHNQPQHF. Written as DNA, the CDR3 is TGTGCCAGCAGCCCACCAGGGGGGCACAATCAGCCCCAGCATTTT. Using reference TRBV7-9 and TRBJ1-5 for the parts outside the CDR3, the full variable domain is DTGVSQNPRHKITKRGQNVTFRCDPISEHNRLYWYRQTLGQGPEFLTYFQNEAQLEKSRLLSDRFSAERPKGSFSTLEIQRTEQGDSAMYLCASSPPGGHNQPQHFGDGTRLSIL.

The chain combines TRBV11-1 with TRBJ1-2; D is unresolved. The CDR3 spans 14 residues. V was trimmed by 5 bases and J by 8 bases, leaving 18 bases between them. The germline V gene has CDR1 SGHAT and CDR2 FQDESV (reference sequence). The CDR3 is CASSNPGFLNGYTF. The CDR3 DNA reads as TGTGCCAGCAGCAATCCGGGATTTTTAAACGGCTACACCTTC.

This clonotype has a handful of counts. The V call is TRBV20-1, the J call TRBJ2-1; D remains unclear. This CDR3 has 13 residues. Germline loops: CDR1 DFQATT, CDR2 SNEGSKA (reference sequence). V dropped 7 bases and J dropped 7 bases, with 17 bases sitting between them. CDR3 residues: CSVSPGVQNEQFF. The CDR3 DNA reads as TGCAGTGTCAGCCCAGGAGTCCAGAATGAGCAGTTCTTC.

The chain is built from TRBV28 and TRBJ1-2; D unresolved. CDR1 MDHEN and CDR2 SYDVKM come from the germline V gene. Trimming took off 6 bases at V and 6 bases at J, with 14 bases between the two ends. The CDR3 sequence is 13 residues long. The CDR3, as DNA: TGTGCCAGCAGCAACGACCTAGGCGATGGCTACACCTTC. This gives the protein CASSNDLGDGYTF.

Only a few counts were recorded for this clonotype. The genes are TRBV10-3 and TRBJ2-3, with 11 bases aligning to TRBD2. Germline V lookup: CDR1 ENHRY, CDR2 SYGVKD. With 5 bases clipped from V and 1 base from J, the junction kept 5 bases outside the gene matches. There are 16 residues in the CDR3. The CDR3 region is CAISKGTSGRTDTQYF. CDR3 coding DNA: TGTGCCATCAGTAAGGGGACTAGCGGACGCACAGATACGCAGTATTTT.

The chain carries TRBV18 and TRBJ2-1, with 7 bases lining up with TRBD2. V was pared by 0 bases and J by 8 bases, with 16 bases of the junction left unmatched. Germline V gene lookup returns CDR1 KGHSH and CDR2 LQKENI. This CDR3 is 18 amino acids long. The CDR3 region is CASSPPGRGRILPHEQFF. The CDR3 DNA sequence: TGTGCCAGCTCACCACCGGGCCGCGGGAGAATTCTACCCCATGAGCAGTTCTTC. Full variable domain (missing parts from reference TRBV18 and TRBJ2-1): NAGVMQNPRHLVRRRGQEARLRCSPMKGHSHVYWYRQLPEEGLKFMVYLQKENIIDESGMPKERFSAEFPKEGPSILRIQQVVRGDSAAYFCASSPPGRGRILPHEQFFGPGTRLTVL.

This chain joins TRBV5-6 and TRBJ1-5, with 8 bases aligning to TRBD1. Trimming at V came to 2 bases and at J to 0 bases, leaving 10 bases not matched to a gene. The CDR3 length is 18 residues. Germline V gene sequence: CDR1 SGHDT, CDR2 YYEEEE. The CDR3 DNA sequence: TGTGCCAGCAGCTTAGGGACAGGCGACCTCTATAGCAATCAGCCCCAGCATTTT. Amino acid sequence: CASSLGTGDLYSNQPQHF.

This clonotype is medium-sized (0.01 to 0.1%) in the sample. The CDR3 bases are TGCGCCAGCAGCTTGTCGATGGGGTACACTGAAGCTTTCTTT. It is translated as CASSLSMGYTEAFF. The chain carries TRBV5-1 and TRBJ1-1; no clear D. The length of the CDR3 is 14 residues. In germline, CDR1 is SGHRS, CDR2 YFSETQ. The V end lost 1 base, the J end lost 3 bases, and 10 bases lay between the germline ends.

The chain joins TRBV7-9 to TRBJ2-7, with 11 bases that match TRBD2. This CDR3 spans 17 amino acids. V was clipped by 1 base and J by 1 base; unmatched bases: 6. The germline V gene has CDR1 SEHNR and CDR2 FQNEAQ (reference sequence). The CDR3 region is CASSLELAGALSYEQYF. The CDR3 bases are TGTGCCAGCAGCTTAGAACTAGCGGGAGCTCTATCCTACGAGCAGTACTTC.

The chain uses TRBV11-1 and TRBJ2-7; D is uncertain. There are 16 residues in the CDR3. Trimming removed 3 bases at V and 2 bases at J, with 17 bases between. Germline CDR1 is SGHAT and CDR2 is FQDESV (reference sequence). The CDR3 protein is CASSLLRLLVPYEQYF. CDR3 DNA: TGTGCCAGCAGCTTGCTGCGCCTACTTGTCCCCTACGAGCAGTACTTC.

This chain links TRBV19 with TRBJ2-6; TRBD1 matches 7 bases. Germline CDR1 LNHDA, CDR2 SQIVND (reference sequence). J lost 4 bases, V lost 6 bases, and 3 bases had no gene match. The CDR3 runs to 14 residues. The CDR3 spells CASSTGAGANVLTF. In DNA, the CDR3 is TGTGCCAGTAGCACAGGGGCAGGGGCCAACGTCCTGACTTTC.

This clonotype occurred a few times. This chain joins TRBV18 and TRBJ1-5; D unclear. The CDR3 spans 16 residues. CDR1 KGHSH and CDR2 LQKENI come from the germline V gene. V dropped 0 bases and J dropped 2 bases, with 11 bases sitting between them. CDR3 sequence reads: CASSPPSARGNQPQHF. The CDR3 bases are TGTGCCAGCTCACCACCGTCAGCTCGGGGCAATCAGCCCCAGCATTTT.

The chain employs TRBV7-3 and TRBJ2-5; D is unclear. The CDR3 is made up of 13 amino acids. Germline V gene data show CDR1 as SGHTA and CDR2 as FQGTGA. V lost 5 bases and J 4 bases, leaving 11 bases between the germline ends. The CDR3 nucleotides read TGTGCCAGCAGCCTAGGGCCCCGAGAGACCCAGTACTTC. This sequence encodes CASSLGPRETQYF. The whole variable domain, remainder taken from reference TRBV7-3 and TRBJ2-5, is GAGVSQTPSNKVTEKGKYVELRCDPISGHTALYWYRQSLGQGPEFLIYFQGTGAADDSGLPNDRFFAVRPEGSVSTLKIQRTERGDSAVYLCASSLGPRETQYFGPGTRLLVL.

The rearrangement joins TRBV7-8 to TRBJ1-2; perhaps TRBD1 as D (5 bases). The CDR3 is 15 residues long. V lost 0 bases to trimming and J lost 3 bases, with 11 bases between them. CDR1 and CDR2 (germline): SGHVS, FQNEAQ. CDR3 sequence: CASSLAGVEDYGYTF. Written as DNA, the CDR3 is TGTGCCAGCAGCTTAGCAGGGGTGGAGGACTATGGCTACACCTTC.

This clonotype was counted only a few times. This chain joins TRBV7-3 and TRBJ2-5; a weak D match, TRBD2 (5 bases). The CDR3 consists of 15 residues. Germline assignment: CDR1 SGHTA and CDR2 FQGTGA. Deletions cut 0 bases from V and 5 bases from J, with 13 bases between. The chain's CDR3 is CASSLTSSRVETQYF. The CDR3 DNA reads as TGTGCCAGCAGCTTAACGAGTTCGAGGGTGGAGACCCAGTACTTC.

This clonotype has just a few counts. The chain carries TRBV7-3 and TRBJ2-1; a possible D gene is TRBD2 (5 bases). CDR1 SGHTA and CDR2 FQGTGA come from the germline V gene. The CDR3 loop spans 14 amino acids. With 5 bases removed from V and 5 bases from J, the gap between germline ends came to 13 bases. The CDR3 is CASSPRRGNNEQFF. CDR3 sequence (DNA): TGTGCCAGCAGCCCCCGTCGGGGTAACAATGAGCAGTTCTTC.

The chain is built from TRBV19 and TRBJ1-5, with D possibly TRBD1 on 5 matching bases. Trimming left V 5 bases short and J 7 bases short, with 15 bases between. Germline CDR1 reads LNHDA; CDR2 reads SQIVND (reference sequence). CDR3 length: 14 amino acids. Here the CDR3 DNA reads TGTGCCAGTAGTGCCCGACCTCAGGGACAGCCCCAGCATTTT. It yields the protein CASSARPQGQPQHF.

This clonotype was counted once. The genes are TRBV2 and TRBJ2-3; the match to TRBD2 covers 7 bases. Unmatched junction bases numbered 15, after V lost 7 bases and J lost 5 bases. The CDR3 length is 16 residues. From germline, CDR1 is SNHLY and CDR2 FYNNEI. The CDR3 protein is CASIATVREVEDTQYF. The CDR3 DNA follows: TGTGCCAGCATTGCGACAGTACGGGAGGTGGAAGATACGCAGTATTTT.

This chain connects TRBV7-2 to TRBJ1-2; 8 positions match TRBD1. The CDR3 extends over 15 amino acids. CDR1 SGHTA and CDR2 FQGNSA come from the germline V gene. Trimming at V came to 1 base and at J to 4 bases, leaving 5 bases not matched to a gene. The CDR3 nucleotides read TGTGCCAGCAGCTTAGGCCCAGGGGGCGTCTATGGCTACACCTTC. As protein: CASSLGPGGVYGYTF.

This rearrangement joins TRBV6-2 or TRBV6-3 to TRBJ2-3; D may be TRBD2 (6 bases). The CDR3 length is 15 residues. V was cut by 6 bases and J by 0 bases, with 13 bases left in between. Germline CDR1 is MNHEY and CDR2 is SVGEGT. CDR3 loop: CASRDRDFSTDTQYF. The CDR3 nucleotides are TGTGCCAGCAGGGACCGGGACTTCAGCACAGATACGCAGTATTTT.